The entry below describes one TCR beta chain. This clonotype was seen only a few times. This clone's antigen is unknown. There are no base qualities to consult, and no much larger clone falls within one base. This sample was included in a study of molecular identifiers for immune sequencing clone quantification (dated by TCRdb to 2017 to 2018). For context, the study as a whole: For a replicate experiment, RNA from around 20,000 or 99,000 naive CD8 T cells was divided into five aliquots, and four of the five aliquots were sequenced. This methods study benchmarked molecular-identifier clustering-based TCR repertoire sequencing (MIDCIRS) and TCR RNA copy counting, using CD8 T cells to do so.

Libraries of naive CD8 T cells were built from around 20,000 to 1,000,000 sorted cells, with 10%, 30% or 50% of the purified RNA used. On a BD FACSAria II, naive CD8 T cells were FACS-sorted as CD8+CD4-CCR7+CD45RA+ and collected into RLT Plus buffer. Approximately nine TCR copies' worth of Jurkat RNA were spiked into roughly 20,000-1,000,000 naive CD8 T cell samples to test detection sensitivity. CD8 T cells were enriched with RosetteSep CD8+ T Cell Enrichment Cocktail and Ficoll-Paque, followed by ACK red cell lysis. General findings and caveats noted by the study authors: Modeling indicated about 3 TCR RNA copies recovered per cell, compared with about 9.7 by digital PCR, which implies a capture efficiency of 25% to 35%. A single cell's worth of spiked-in Jurkat TCR RNA was reported detectable even among under 1.1 million naive CD8 T cells. Highly expanded clone sizes could be underestimated because identical TCR molecules may share a barcode. Clones above 20 RNA copies held over 98% of molecules in CMV-specific effector cells but under 1% in naive cells. The naive libraries included spiked-in Jurkat TCR RNA (10 copies' worth), and this Jurkat TCR RNA is not part of the donor repertoire. When barcode sub-clustering was not used, chimeric consensus sequences inflated TCR diversity, with chimeras reaching as high as 47%.

To prepare the library, PCR was applied. TCRdb records Illumina HiSeq 4000 as the sequencer. Bulk TCR libraries were made following a previously described method, with the TCR primers given in Table S5. The Qiagen AllPrep DNA/RNA kit was used to purify total RNA. Before analysis, reads from multiple sequencing runs of one library were combined. The original methods were these. Reads were retained only if their TCR constant sequence matched exactly, and those retained reads were trimmed to 150 nt and grouped according to their 12-nt molecular barcodes. Within each barcode group, reads were sub-clustered at a 15% Levenshtein threshold, and quality-weighted consensus sequences were built per RNA molecule. Non-functional sequences were removed, as were lower-count sequences one edit away from another. Based on fitting two negative binomial distributions, any barcode sub-cluster with under 20% of the maximum read count was discarded. The public sequencing data were trimmed at Q25 with fastp and processed into clonotypes with MiXCR by TCRdb, which kept only in-frame beta chains. For every CDR3 protein sequence, its rows merge into one entry that carries the most common genes and DNA. TCRdb assigned the V and J calls; the authors' analysis was not used. This sample has 490,000 or so distinct CDR3 sequences in its table, and 20% to 25% of those were observed once. 0.65% to 0.95% of the sample is in the top ten clones.

The CDR3 measures 16 amino acids from cysteine to phenylalanine. Only the CDR3 DNA is retained, 48 bases long and in frame from the first base. As encoded in the germline V gene (reference sequence), CDR1 is DFQATT while CDR2 is SNEGSKA. V has 5 bases trimmed and J has 2 bases trimmed; junction bases matching no gene number 8. Sequenced: naive CD8+ T cells from blood, with Jurkat cell RNA spiked in. What this sample's cell subset or site label stands for: FACS-sorted CD8+CD4-CCR7+CD45RA+ naive T cells. This TCR was sampled from a human donor in good health. Some libraries in this study had Jurkat cell RNA spiked in. Recombination joined TRBV20-1 with TRBJ2-2, and TRBD1 matches 10 of the central bases. The sequence in DNA is TGCAGTGCTTCCGCAGGACAGGGGGGAAACACCGGGGAGCTGTTTTTT. This encodes CSASAGQGGNTGELFF.